The present T cell receptor (beta chain) was sequenced within a study of radiotherapy plus CTLA-4 blockade in lung cancer. Receiving focal radiation plus CTLA-4 blockade with ipilimumab were patients who had chemo-refractory metastatic non-small-cell lung cancer. CDR1 is LNHDA and CDR2 is SQIVND in the germline V gene (reference sequence). The CDR3 totals 12 residues. V shed 3 bases and J shed 7 bases, with 9 bases lying between them. General observations from the study: Dynamics of early blood T cell clones, together with interferon-beta, were reportedly the best predictors of response. Expansion in blood of tumor-derived TCR clones was seen after radiotherapy plus ipilimumab.

On this clone: Its antigen is still unknown.

Assay used: immunoSEQ multiplex PCR; TCRdb lists only in-frame clones, some missing. The data hold about 14,000 clones, with 72% observed a single time. This TCR was sampled from a human donor with non-small cell lung cancer whose response to radiotherapy plus ipilimumab could not be evaluated. Sequenced material: peripheral blood, taken from a patient treated with radiotherapy plus ipilimumab. The chain carries TRBV19 and TRBJ1-1; TRBD1 is a possible D gene (5 bases). The DNA of the CDR3 is TGTGCCAGTAGTATTGGGGCCCTTGAAGCTTTCTTT. Its protein is CASSIGALEAFF. Full variable domain (missing parts from reference TRBV19 and TRBJ1-1): DGGITQSPKYLFRKEGQNVTLSCEQNLNHDAMYWYRQDPGQGLRLIYYSQIVNDFQKGDIAEGYSVSREKKESFPLTVTSAQKNPTAFYLCASSIGALEAFFGQGTRLTVV.